This entry lists 21 T cell receptor beta chains sequenced from one sample in a study of control samples from healthy donors and cancer patients. Measured with immunoSEQ multiplex PCR; TCRdb has only the in-frame clones, and not every one. The table includes approximately 190,000 clones, roughly nine tenths detected once. Sequenced material: blood. Every receptor here comes from a man aged 30-40 years in good health.

The chain is built from TRBV11-2 and TRBJ1-5, with D perhaps TRBD1 (6 bases). Between the trimmed V and J ends, which lost 0 bases and 4 bases, there was a span of 10 bases. The germline gives CDR1 SGHAT, CDR2 FQNNGV. This CDR3 is 15 amino acids long. The CDR3 loop is CASSLDRQGNQPQHF. CDR3 DNA sequence: TGTGCCAGCAGCTTAGATAGGCAGGGGAATCAGCCCCAGCATTTT.

This clone appeared a few times. The chain combines TRBV4-2 with TRBJ1-1; TRBD1 agrees at 8 bases. The CDR3 is 15 amino acids. The V gene end was trimmed by 4 bases and the J gene end by 1 base; junction bases not matched to a gene: 5. CDR1 is LGHNA, CDR2 YNFKEQ, per germline. The CDR3 region is CASSRGGQENTEAFF. The CDR3 region has the DNA TGTGCCAGCAGCCGTGGGGGACAGGAGAACACTGAAGCTTTCTTT.

The gene calls are TRBV6-5 and TRBJ2-1; D ambiguous. The CDR3 runs to 14 residues. Germline V gives CDR1 MNHEY, CDR2 SVGAGI. V was clipped by 2 bases and J by 4 bases, with 9 bases between them. CDR3 amino acids: CASSYQQTYNEQFF. Written as DNA, the CDR3 is TGTGCCAGCAGTTACCAGCAGACTTACAATGAGCAGTTCTTC.

This clone has a handful of counts. V usage is TRBV9 and J usage is TRBJ1-1; TRBD1 might be the D (5 bases). The V end was cut by 4 bases, the J end by 6 bases, with 10 bases between. This CDR3 spans 12 amino acids. Germline-derived CDR1 and CDR2 are SGDLS and YYNGEE. For the CDR3, the DNA is TGTGCCAGCAGCCCACAGGCCTCTGAAGCTTTCTTT. Translation: CASSPQASEAFF.

This clone was seen a few times. The chain has TRBV27 and TRBJ1-1, with D tentatively TRBD1 (5 bases). The CDR3 contains 15 residues. Germline loops: CDR1 MNHEY, CDR2 SMNVEV (reference sequence). Between the trimmed V and J ends, which lost 5 bases and 5 bases, there was a span of 18 bases. The CDR3 DNA sequence: TGTGCCAGCAGTCGCGGGCGGGGCGGTGGGACTGAAGCTTTCTTT. This sequence encodes CASSRGRGGGTEAFF.

This chain connects TRBV7-9 to TRBJ1-4; 7 positions agree with TRBD1. With V trimmed by 4 bases and J by 4 bases, 6 bases remained unmatched. From germline, CDR1 is SEHNR and CDR2 FQNEAQ (reference sequence). This CDR3 region has 15 residues. As DNA, the CDR3 is TGTGCCAGCAGCTCTCGGGACAGCTATAATGAAAAACTGTTTTTT. Amino acids: CASSSRDSYNEKLFF.

The chain recombines TRBV5-1 with TRBJ1-5; D is perhaps TRBD1 (5 bases). Between the trimmed V and J ends, which lost 0 bases and 7 bases, there was a span of 14 bases. CDR3 size: 15 residues. Germline-derived CDR1 and CDR2 are SGHRS and YFSETQ. CDR3 loop: CASSLGTGARQPQHF. DNA of the CDR3: TGCGCCAGCAGCTTGGGGACTGGGGCAAGACAGCCCCAGCATTTT. Full variable domain (outside the CDR3, taken from reference TRBV5-1 and TRBJ1-5): KAGVTQTPRYLIKTRGQQVTLSCSPISGHRSVSWYQQTPGQGLQFLFEYFSETQRNKGNFPGRFSGRQFSNSRSEMNVSTLELGDSALYLCASSLGTGARQPQHFGDGTRLSIL.

The rearrangement joins TRBV21-1 to TRBJ2-7. TRBV21-1 is flagged as a pseudogene. The CDR3 runs to 12 residues. For the CDR3, the DNA is TGTGCCAGCAGCAGTCGACCTTACGAGCAGTACTTC. It codes for CASSSRPYEQYF.

V and J are TRBV12-3 or TRBV12-4 and TRBJ1-5; D gene unclear. The CDR3 is 13 residues long. V lost 3 bases and J 8 bases, leaving 11 bases between the germline ends. CDR3: CASSFSGGEPQHF. For the CDR3, the DNA is TGTGCCAGCAGTTTCAGCGGAGGCGAGCCCCAGCATTTT.

This chain connects TRBV5-4 to TRBJ2-5; maybe TRBD1 (6 bases). Trimming removed 1 base at V and 5 bases at J, with 12 bases between. The length of the CDR3 is 14 residues. The V gene's germline CDR1 is SGHNT and CDR2 YYREEE (reference sequence). The CDR3 reads CASSLIGGHETQYF. CDR3 coding DNA: TGTGCCAGCAGCTTGATTGGGGGCCATGAGACCCAGTACTTC.

The chain is built from TRBV5-1 and TRBJ1-1, with D perhaps TRBD1 (5 bases). In germline, CDR1 is SGHRS, CDR2 YFSETQ. V lost 0 bases and J 2 bases, leaving 11 bases between the germline ends. This CDR3 has 15 residues. CDR3 protein: CASSLEGTPNTEAFF. In nucleotides, the CDR3 is TGCGCCAGCAGCTTGGAGGGGACTCCAAACACTGAAGCTTTCTTT. Drawing the rest from reference TRBV5-1 and TRBJ1-1, the complete variable domain is KAGVTQTPRYLIKTRGQQVTLSCSPISGHRSVSWYQQTPGQGLQFLFEYFSETQRNKGNFPGRFSGRQFSNSRSEMNVSTLELGDSALYLCASSLEGTPNTEAFFGQGTRLTVV.

V is TRBV7-8 and J is TRBJ1-4; TRBD1 agrees at 9 bases. The CDR3 contains 19 residues. Germline assignment: CDR1 SGHVS and CDR2 FQNEAQ. After removal of 2 bases from V and 7 bases from J, the junction contained 17 bases not matched to a gene. CDR3 DNA sequence: TGTGCCAGCAGCTTACGCCCCCGGGACAGGGCAAAATATGGTGAAAAACTGTTTTTT. Protein product: CASSLRPRDRAKYGEKLFF.

The V call is TRBV27, the J call TRBJ2-3; 7 nucleotides match TRBD1. The CDR3 runs 16 residues. The germline CDR1 and CDR2 sequences are MNHEY and SMNVEV (reference sequence). J lost 3 bases, V lost 3 bases, and 9 bases had no gene match. The CDR3 DNA sequence: TGTGCCAGCAGTTTTCTCCGGGACAGCCCAACAGATACGCAGTATTTT. Amino acid sequence: CASSFLRDSPTDTQYF.

This CDR3 reads CASSLGGGNTIYF. Here the CDR3 DNA reads TGTGCCAGCTCACTGGGAGGCGGCAACACCATATATTTT. The chain couples TRBV18 to TRBJ1-3; no reliable D call. In germline, CDR1 is KGHSH, CDR2 LQKENI. Trimming removed 4 bases from V and 7 bases from J, with 11 bases in between. The CDR3 is made up of 13 amino acids.

The rearrangement links TRBV24-1 to TRBJ1-2; D possibly corresponds to TRBD1 (5 bases). Germline assignment: CDR1 KGHDR and CDR2 SFDVKD. Deletions cut 11 bases from V and 3 bases from J, with 15 bases between. CDR3 length: 13 amino acids. CDR3 region: CAIGEGKDYGYTF. The CDR3 DNA follows: TGTGCCATCGGTGAGGGGAAGGACTATGGCTACACCTTC.

CDR3 loop: CATRGEGADTQYF. The CDR3 nucleotides read TGTGCCACCAGGGGGGAGGGCGCAGATACGCAGTATTTT. This rearrangement joins TRBV24-1 to TRBJ2-3; 7 bases fit TRBD2. The CDR3 totals 13 residues. The J segment lost 4 bases and the V segment lost 7 bases, leaving 4 bases of the junction unmatched. CDR1 and CDR2 (germline): KGHDR, SFDVKD.

This chain uses TRBV7-9 with TRBJ2-1; 8 positions agree with TRBD2. Germline CDR1 SEHNR, CDR2 FQNEAQ (reference sequence). Germline trimming cut 5 bases from V and 10 bases from J; bases unmatched to any gene: 10. The CDR3 loop spans 14 amino acids. The CDR3 nucleotides are TGTGCCAGCAGCCGGGAAACTAGCGGTGTCGAGCAGTTCTTC. This encodes CASSRETSGVEQFF.

The V and J genes are TRBV2 and TRBJ1-1; D gene unclear. V was cut by 3 bases and J by 7 bases, with 12 bases left in between. The CDR3 contains 13 residues. Per the germline V gene, CDR1 is SNHLY and CDR2 is FYNNEI. The CDR3 sequence is CASSDKVALEAFF. CDR3 bases: TGTGCCAGCAGTGATAAAGTGGCACTTGAAGCTTTCTTT.

Remarks on this clone: In the same sample, other DNA sequences code for this CDR3. Here the CDR3 reads CASSPTGNTEAFF. CDR3 DNA sequence: TGTGCCAGCTCACCCACGGGGAACACTGAAGCTTTCTTT. V is TRBV18 and J is TRBJ1-1; D call uncertain. V was clipped by 3 bases and J by 1 base, with 6 bases between them. From germline, CDR1 is KGHSH and CDR2 LQKENI. This CDR3 is 13 amino acids long.

CDR3 coding DNA: TGTGCCAGCTCACCTGACAGTATGACGGGCTACACCTTC. Translation gives CASSPDSMTGYTF. The chain carries TRBV18 and TRBJ1-2; possibly TRBD1 for D (5 bases). Germline CDR1 reads KGHSH; CDR2 reads LQKENI. V gave up 3 bases and J gave up 8 bases, with 13 bases separating them. This CDR3 region has 13 residues.

The chain couples TRBV10-1 to TRBJ2-6, with 12 bases identical to TRBD1. From germline, CDR1 is WNHNN and CDR2 SYGVQD (reference sequence). Trimming cost V 5 bases and J 2 bases; bases outside gene matches: 4. The CDR3 is 17 amino acids. The chain's CDR3 is CASSKGQGAPGANVLTF. The CDR3 nucleotides read TGCGCCAGCAGTAAGGGACAGGGGGCGCCTGGGGCCAACGTCCTGACTTTC.